One sample yielded the 28 T cell receptor beta chains listed below, sequenced in a study of T-cell reconstitution after alpha-beta-depleted transplantation in children. Preparing the TCRbeta library involved the use of unique molecular identifiers. A single record per CDR3 protein comes from TCRdb applying MiXCR to the PCR reads. The sample includes 200,000 to 250,000 distinct CDR3 sequences, around 8% of them seen just once. Sequenced here: PBMCs, mostly from graft donor cells, sampled 180 days after TCRalphabeta/CD19-depleted stem cell transplant. The receptors here all came from a male patient under 18 who had a stem cell transplant for acute lymphoblastic leukemia, so the T cells may come from the graft donor.

In this sample, this clonotype turned up many times. This chain's CDR3 is CATSRAPYYQPQHF. The CDR3 coding sequence is TGTGCCACCAGCAGAGCCCCGTACTATCAGCCCCAGCATTTT. This rearrangement joins TRBV15 to TRBJ1-5; the D is unclear. The CDR3 length is 14 residues. CDR1 LNHNV and CDR2 YYDKDF come from the germline V gene (reference sequence). V was pared by 1 base and J by 5 bases, with 9 bases between.

This clonotype showed up just a few times. This chain uses TRBV2 with TRBJ2-7, with D perhaps TRBD1 or TRBD2 (5 bases each). This CDR3 comprises 14 residues. Per germline, CDR1 SNHLY and CDR2 FYNNEI. Trimming took off 2 bases at V and 6 bases at J, with 14 bases between the two ends. CDR3 in amino acids: CASSEWWGNSEQYF. The CDR3, as DNA: TGTGCCAGCAGTGAATGGTGGGGGAACTCCGAGCAGTACTTC.

At least ten counts were recorded for this clonotype. The V and J genes are TRBV7-8 and TRBJ2-5; a weak D match, TRBD1 (6 bases). The length of the CDR3 is 13 residues. V was clipped by 5 bases and J by 4 bases, with 11 bases between them. CDR1 SGHVS and CDR2 FQNEAQ come from the germline V gene. In DNA form, the CDR3 reads TGTGCCAGCAGCCTCGACAGGAGAGAGACCCAGTACTTC. Amino acids: CASSLDRRETQYF.

This clonotype was seen at least ten times. V gene TRBV29-1 combines with J gene TRBJ2-7, with 7 bases identical to TRBD2. Unmatched junction bases numbered 2, after V lost 5 bases and J lost 1 base. Germline CDR1 reads SQVTM; CDR2 reads ANQGSEA. This CDR3 comprises 12 residues. In nucleotides, the CDR3 is TGCAGCGTTCAGCGGGGTTCCTACGAGCAGTACTTC. It is translated as CSVQRGSYEQYF.

This chain links TRBV27 with TRBJ2-1, with D unresolved. This CDR3 contains 15 residues. CDR1 is MNHEY and CDR2 is SMNVEV in the germline V gene (reference sequence). V shed 7 bases and J shed 0 bases, with 13 bases lying between them. CDR3 in DNA: TGTGCCAGCAAATGGAGCGATAGCTCCTACAATGAGCAGTTCTTC. This sequence encodes CASKWSDSSYNEQFF.

As concerns this clonotype: This may be a read error, as it is one base from a much larger clone. The V and J genes are TRBV4-1 and TRBJ2-2; the match to TRBD2 covers 9 bases. CDR1 and CDR2 from the germline V gene are MGHRA and YSYEKL. The CDR3 length is 17 residues. The CDR3: CASGQGRLAANTGELFF. Here the CDR3 DNA reads TGCGCCAGCGGCCAAGGGAGACTAGCGGCGAACACCGGGGAGCTGTTTTTT.

This clonotype was found many times. V is TRBV28 and J is TRBJ1-5; possible D gene TRBD1, 6 bases. Germline CDR1 is MDHEN and CDR2 is SYDVKM. The V and J ends lost 3 bases and 2 bases respectively, with 14 bases between them. The CDR3 loop spans 16 amino acids. The CDR3 spells CASSFYFGGGNQPQHF. The CDR3 nucleotides read TGTGCCAGCAGTTTTTATTTTGGGGGCGGCAATCAGCCCCAGCATTTT.

In this sample, this clonotype turned up many times. The J gene is TRBJ2-2, the V gene TRBV4-3, with TRBD2 matching 12 bases. The CDR3 extends over 19 amino acids. The V segment lost 0 bases and the J segment 7 bases; nucleotides outside the gene matches: 12. CDR1 is LGHNA, CDR2 YSLEER, per germline. CDR3 sequence reads: CASSQEPHLAGGLGGELFF. CDR3 in DNA: TGCGCCAGCAGCCAAGAACCCCACCTAGCGGGGGGGCTGGGCGGGGAGCTGTTTTTT.

The chain carries TRBV7-6 and TRBJ2-5, with 9 bases fitting TRBD2. There are 14 residues in the CDR3. The J segment lost 6 bases and the V segment lost 1 base, leaving 3 bases of the junction unmatched. CDR1 and CDR2 (germline): SGHVS, FNYEAQ. The CDR3 sequence is CASSLEPSGKTQYF. In nucleotides, the CDR3 is TGTGCCAGCAGCTTAGAGCCTAGCGGGAAGACCCAGTACTTC.

This clonotype was seen repeatedly, ten times or more. The chain is built from TRBV7-2 and TRBJ2-7; D unclear. CDR1 SGHTA and CDR2 FQGNSA come from the germline V gene. V lost 5 bases and J lost 7, with 15 bases in between. The CDR3 is 13 residues long. The chain's CDR3 is CASSRNRDGEQYF. The CDR3, as DNA: TGTGCCAGCAGCCGGAACCGTGACGGGGAGCAGTACTTC.

There are many counts of this clonotype. The chain has TRBV20-1 and TRBJ2-7, with 12 nucleotides matching TRBD1. CDR3 size: 13 residues. J lost 5 bases, V lost 5 bases, and 4 bases had no gene match. The germline V gene encodes CDR1 DFQATT and CDR2 SNEGSKA (reference sequence). CDR3 amino acids: CSASGTGGNEQYF. The CDR3 DNA reads as TGCAGTGCTTCCGGGACAGGGGGCAACGAGCAGTACTTC.

With regard to this clonotype: One base away lies a much larger clone, so this may be a sequencing read error. The CDR3 loop reads CASSYWHGTSYEQYF. The CDR3 nucleotides are TGTGCCAGCAGTTACTGGCACGGGACCTCCTACGAGCAGTACTTC. The chain links TRBV6-5 to TRBJ2-7; D is tentatively TRBD1 or TRBD2 (5 bases each). Trimming cost V 1 base and J 0 bases, with 10 bases left between them. This CDR3 has 15 residues. Germline assignment: CDR1 MNHEY and CDR2 SVGAGI.

This clonotype was seen many times. V and J are TRBV24-1 and TRBJ1-1, with 7 bases fitting TRBD1. There are 12 residues in the CDR3. Germline CDR1 KGHDR, CDR2 SFDVKD. Trimming at V came to 9 bases and at J to 8 bases, leaving 8 bases not matched to a gene. The CDR3 coding sequence is TGTGCCACCCACGCAATCAGGGGGGAAGCTTTCTTT. This sequence encodes CATHAIRGEAFF.

This clonotype was counted ten times or more. This chain joins TRBV12-3 or TRBV12-4 and TRBJ2-7, with 7 bases that match TRBD1. The V and J ends lost 8 bases and 4 bases, in that order; junction bases with no gene match: 8. The CDR3 extends over 13 amino acids. This CDR3 reads CASGPGQSYEQYF. The CDR3 DNA is TGTGCCAGCGGCCCGGGACAGAGTTACGAGCAGTACTTC.

This clonotype was observed many times. The chain has TRBV6-2 or TRBV6-3 and TRBJ2-7; D is uncertain. The CDR3 has 15 residues. Germline V gives CDR1 MNHEY, CDR2 SVGEGT. V gave up 2 bases and J gave up 2 bases, with 13 bases separating them. CDR3 sequence: CASSYKAYPTYEQYF. In DNA form, the CDR3 reads TGTGCCAGCAGTTACAAGGCCTACCCCACCTACGAGCAGTACTTC.

This CDR3 is CASSPAGTSGYNEQFF. CDR3 nucleotides: TGCGCCAGCAGCCCCGCCGGGACTAGCGGTTACAATGAGCAGTTCTTC. The rearrangement uses TRBV5-1 and TRBJ2-1; TRBD2 agrees at 11 bases. After removal of 4 bases from V and 4 bases from J, the junction contained 7 bases not matched to a gene. The CDR3 contains 16 residues. Per germline, CDR1 SGHRS and CDR2 YFSETQ.

This clonotype was counted at least ten times. The chain recombines TRBV5-1 with TRBJ2-1; D gene uncertain. The V and J ends lost 0 bases and 2 bases respectively, with 9 bases between them. The V gene's germline CDR1 is SGHRS and CDR2 YFSETQ. The CDR3 loop spans 15 amino acids. This CDR3 is CASSLEYTPYNEQFF. The DNA of the CDR3 is TGCGCCAGCAGCTTGGAATACACCCCCTACAATGAGCAGTTCTTC.

Concerning this clonotype itself: This clone may be a read error of a much larger clone one base away. This rearrangement joins TRBV6-1 to TRBJ2-1, with TRBD2 matching over 13 bases. Germline-derived CDR1 and CDR2 are MNHNS and SASEGT. The length of the CDR3 is 16 residues. The CDR3 sequence is CATLRTSGSRGNDQFF. The CDR3 region has the DNA TGTGCCACCCTCCGGACTAGCGGGAGTCGAGGCAATGACCAGTTCTTC.

At least ten counts were recorded for this clonotype. V is TRBV6-5 and J is TRBJ1-4, with D possibly TRBD1 on 5 matching bases. CDR3 length: 15 residues. Germline loops: CDR1 MNHEY, CDR2 SVGAGI. Trimming left V 0 bases short and J 4 bases short, with 9 bases between. In DNA form, the CDR3 reads TGTGCCAGCAGTTACTCGGTTGGGGGTAATGAAAAACTGTTTTTT. This sequence encodes CASSYSVGGNEKLFF.

This clonotype appeared many times. The chain uses TRBV28 and TRBJ2-7; 12 bases align to TRBD2. The V gene end was trimmed by 11 bases and the J gene end by 5 bases; junction bases not matched to a gene: 10. The germline gives CDR1 MDHEN, CDR2 SYDVKM. This CDR3 region has 14 residues. The CDR3 protein is CAGGLAGTPDEQYF. CDR3 bases: TGTGCCGGCGGACTAGCGGGGACCCCTGACGAGCAGTACTTC.

This clonotype was picked up many times. The chain carries TRBV18 and TRBJ2-6, with 9 bases aligning to TRBD2. The CDR3 has 17 residues. The germline gives CDR1 KGHSH, CDR2 LQKENI. J gave up 2 bases and V 2 bases, and 4 bases lay outside the gene matches. The CDR3 DNA reads as TGTGCCAGCTCACCAAAAGCGGGAGGCCCTGGGGCCAACGTCCTGACTTTC. Encoded protein: CASSPKAGGPGANVLTF.

This clonotype was detected only a few times. In nucleotides, the CDR3 is TGCAGTGCGGCAGGGGCCCAAGAGACCCAGTACTTC. This sequence encodes CSAAGAQETQYF. V is TRBV20-1 and J is TRBJ2-5, with a tentative D call TRBD1 (6 bases). V shed 6 bases and J shed 1 base, with 9 bases lying between them. The CDR3 extends over 12 amino acids. Germline CDR1 reads DFQATT; CDR2 reads SNEGSKA (reference sequence).

This clonotype has a count of ten or more. The V gene is TRBV29-1, the J gene TRBJ1-2; 9 positions match TRBD1. The CDR3 length is 13 residues. Germline V gene lookup returns CDR1 SQVTM and CDR2 ANQGSEA. Trimming took 7 bases from V and 3 from J; bases not matched to a gene: 6. This CDR3 is CSASTGGDYGYTF. The CDR3 nucleotides read TGCAGCGCCTCGACAGGGGGTGACTATGGCTACACCTTC.

There are many counts of this clonotype. The rearrangement uses TRBV3-1 and TRBJ2-1, with D unresolved. Per the germline V gene, CDR1 is LGHDT and CDR2 is YNNKEL (reference sequence). The V end was cut by 4 bases, the J end by 4 bases, with 17 bases between. This CDR3 region has 16 residues. Written as DNA, the CDR3 is TGTGCCAGCAGCCTCAGTTCCCCTGCGAGGTACAATGAGCAGTTCTTC. Its protein product is CASSLSSPARYNEQFF.

This clonotype was counted many times. V is TRBV6-1 and J is TRBJ1-6, with TRBD1 identical over 7 bases. The ends lost 7 bases at V and 6 bases at J; junction bases unmatched: 9. The CDR3 loop spans 15 amino acids. Per the germline V gene, CDR1 is MNHNS and CDR2 is SASEGT. CDR3 DNA: TGTGCCAGCAACAGACAGGGAAGGGCTAATTCACCCCTCCACTTT. This translates into CASNRQGRANSPLHF.

In this sample, this clonotype turned up a few times. This chain joins TRBV9 and TRBJ1-1; D gene ambiguous. The CDR3 contains 14 residues. V was shortened by 3 bases and J by 2 bases, with 11 bases between the two germline ends. Germline V CDR1 and CDR2: SGDLS, YYNGEE. CDR3 DNA: TGTGCCAGCAGCGGGCTAGGGCCAAACACTGAAGCTTTCTTT. Residues: CASSGLGPNTEAFF.

This clonotype was counted many times. This chain uses TRBV12-3 or TRBV12-4 with TRBJ2-2; no definite D call. Trimming stripped 5 bases from V and 7 bases from J, with 11 bases between. This CDR3 is built from 13 residues. CDR3 in amino acids: CASSQDGVGELFF. DNA for the CDR3: TGTGCCAGCAGTCAAGATGGTGTCGGGGAGCTGTTTTTT.

This clonotype has just a few counts. This rearrangement joins TRBV20-1 to TRBJ1-2; D unclear. V lost 6 bases and J 0 bases, leaving 14 bases between the germline ends. The CDR3 has 14 amino acids. The germline V gene has CDR1 DFQATT and CDR2 SNEGSKA (reference sequence). Here the CDR3 reads CSATLGRSNYGYTF. In DNA, the CDR3 is TGCAGTGCCACCTTGGGGAGATCTAACTATGGCTACACCTTC.